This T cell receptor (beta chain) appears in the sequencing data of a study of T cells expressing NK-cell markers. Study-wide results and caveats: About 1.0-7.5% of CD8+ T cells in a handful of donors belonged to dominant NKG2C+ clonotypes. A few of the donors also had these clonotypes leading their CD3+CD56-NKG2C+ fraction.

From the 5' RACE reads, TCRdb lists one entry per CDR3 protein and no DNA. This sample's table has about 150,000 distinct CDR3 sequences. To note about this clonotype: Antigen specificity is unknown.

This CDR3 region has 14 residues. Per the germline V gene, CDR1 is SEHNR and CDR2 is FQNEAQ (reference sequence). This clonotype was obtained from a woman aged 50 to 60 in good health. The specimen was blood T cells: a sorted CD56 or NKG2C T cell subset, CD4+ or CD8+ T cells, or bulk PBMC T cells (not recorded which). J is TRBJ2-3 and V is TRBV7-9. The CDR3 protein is CASNYGGVADTQYF.